Each of the 13 T cell receptor beta chains below was sequenced from the same sample in a study of blood T cells in healthy people across ages. A second PCR of 7 to 11 cycles used a sample-barcoded 5' primer and a J-beta primer mix. TCRdb analysed the 5' RACE reads with MiXCR anew, one entry per CDR3 protein. Of about 780,000 distinct CDR3 sequences in the sample, around 62% were seen once. The sequenced sample was blood. The source of these receptors is a man aged 30-40 years in good health.

The genes are TRBV27 and TRBJ2-7, with D perhaps TRBD1 (5 bases). Germline CDR1 is MNHEY and CDR2 is SMNVEV (reference sequence). The CDR3 sequence is 13 residues long. Trimming stripped 7 bases from V and 5 bases from J, with 15 bases between. The CDR3 nucleotides are TGTGCCAGCAAAGCAGGGCCCCAGAACGAGCAGTACTTC. Translated: CASKAGPQNEQYF.

This clonotype appeared a single time. The chain recombines TRBV7-2 with TRBJ2-5; D is perhaps TRBD1 (6 bases). Trimming shortened V by 2 bases and J by 4 bases, and 11 bases separated the two germline ends. Per the germline V gene, CDR1 is SGHTA and CDR2 is FQGNSA. The CDR3 extends over 14 amino acids. The CDR3 reads CASSLQGKRETQYF. The CDR3 DNA sequence: TGTGCCAGCAGCTTACAGGGGAAGCGAGAGACCCAGTACTTC.

This clonotype was seen more than once but under ten times. The gene calls are TRBV27 and TRBJ2-1, with 9 bases matching TRBD1. CDR1 and CDR2 (germline): MNHEY, SMNVEV (reference sequence). The CDR3 runs to 17 residues. V trimming: 5 bases; J trimming: 0 bases; junction bases outside the gene matches: 8. In DNA, the CDR3 is TGTGCCAGCAGTCTCCGCGGACAGGGGAGCTCCTACAATGAGCAGTTCTTC. As protein: CASSLRGQGSSYNEQFF.

This clonotype has more than one count but fewer than ten. J is TRBJ2-7 and V is TRBV10-3; TRBD2 agrees at 11 bases. V lost 8 bases to trimming and J lost 5 bases; unmatched junction nucleotides: 8. The CDR3 is made up of 14 amino acids. Germline CDR1 ENHRY, CDR2 SYGVKD. CDR3 in amino acids: CAIARLAGMNEQYF. The CDR3, as DNA: TGTGCCATCGCCAGACTAGCGGGGATGAACGAGCAGTACTTC.

This chain connects TRBV9 to TRBJ2-1; D tentatively fits TRBD1 or TRBD2 (6 bases each). Germline V lookup: CDR1 SGDLS, CDR2 YYNGEE. The CDR3 has 14 amino acids. V was trimmed by 10 bases and J by 6 bases, leaving 20 bases between them. The CDR3 nucleotides read TGTGCCTCAGAGGGGGGTGGCTTCGTCAATGAGCAGTTCTTC. This gives the protein CASEGGGFVNEQFF.

V is TRBV11-2 and J is TRBJ2-3; D gene unclear. Germline loops: CDR1 SGHAT, CDR2 FQNNGV. CDR3 length equals 11 residues. With 5 bases removed from V and 6 bases from J, the gap between germline ends came to 6 bases. This CDR3 is CASSPYDTQYF. The CDR3 DNA follows: TGTGCCAGCAGCCCCTATGATACGCAGTATTTT.

Concerning this clonotype: The junction and the germline gene differ at one end; a read error may be behind it. The genes are TRBV11-1 and TRBJ2-1, with 8 bases fitting TRBD2. The CDR3 loop spans 15 amino acids. Looked up from germline, CDR1 is SGHAT and CDR2 is FQDESV (reference sequence). The CDR3 here is CAGSLLAGGYNEQFF. The CDR3 DNA sequence: TGTGCCGGCAGCTTATTGGCGGGGGGCTACAATGAGCAGTTCTTC.

For the CDR3, the DNA is TGTGCCAGCAGCTTGATTACAGGGATGGGCAATCAGCCCCAGCATTTT. Its translation is CASSLITGMGNQPQHF. The chain carries TRBV7-2 and TRBJ1-5; a possible D gene is TRBD1 (6 bases). Germline V CDR1 and CDR2: SGHTA, FQGNSA. The CDR3 runs 16 residues. V was clipped by 3 bases and J by 2 bases, with 14 bases between them.

The chain employs TRBV9 and TRBJ2-5; TRBD1 aligns across 8 bases. The J call may be faulty, since TRBJ2-7 better matches the DNA end. The CDR3 has 16 residues. Germline loops: CDR1 SGDLS, CDR2 YYNGEE. The CDR3 coding sequence is TGTGCCAGCAGCGTAGATGCCGGGACAGGTCGTCACGAGCAGTACTTC. The encoded protein is CASSVDAGTGRHEQYF.

This clonotype was counted a few times. The rearrangement joins TRBV4-3 to TRBJ2-3; perhaps D is TRBD1 or TRBD2 (5 bases each). Germline V gene sequence: CDR1 LGHNA, CDR2 YSLEER. The CDR3 is made up of 16 amino acids. Between the trimmed V and J ends, which lost 1 base and 6 bases, there was a span of 17 bases. The CDR3 here is CASSQVSVKGTDTQYF. The DNA of the CDR3 is TGCGCCAGCAGCCAAGTCTCCGTAAAGGGGACGGATACGCAGTATTTT.

The rearrangement links TRBV4-3 to TRBJ1-6, with TRBD1 identical over 7 bases. V trimming: 3 bases; J trimming: 6 bases; junction bases outside the gene matches: 2. This CDR3 contains 14 residues. Germline V gives CDR1 LGHNA, CDR2 YSLEER. Written as DNA, the CDR3 is TGCGCCAGCAGCCAGGGACAGTCTAATTCACCCCTCCACTTT. Protein sequence: CASSQGQSNSPLHF.

V is TRBV4-1 and J is TRBJ2-1, with no clear D. The germline V gene encodes CDR1 MGHRA and CDR2 YSYEKL. CDR3 length: 11 amino acids. The V end was cut by 8 bases, the J end by 6 bases, with 8 bases between. The CDR3 sequence is CASGWVNEQFF. The CDR3 DNA sequence: TGCGCCAGCGGATGGGTCAATGAGCAGTTCTTC.

About this clonotype itself: A junction end diverges from the germline sequence, so it may reflect a read error. The CDR3: CTSSQDLGTRNTEAFF. The CDR3 DNA follows: TGCACCAGCAGCCAAGATTTAGGGACAAGGAACACTGAAGCTTTCTTT. The rearrangement links TRBV4-3 to TRBJ1-1; TRBD1 might be the D (6 bases). CDR3 length equals 16 residues. Germline lookup yields CDR1 LGHNA and CDR2 YSLEER.